The clone carrying this T cell receptor beta chain occurred once. These data are taken from a study of technical replicates of blood from several donors. CDR3 length: 15 amino acids. V was pared by 2 bases and J by 3 bases, with 7 bases of the junction left unmatched. The V gene's germline CDR1 is SGHVS and CDR2 FNYEAQ. Repertoires were generated with immunoSEQ multiplex PCR, while TCRdb's copy carries only in-frame clones and drops some. The sample lists tens of thousands of clones; around nine tenths were seen once. The source of this sequence is a human donor in good health. Material: T cells isolated from PBMCs. The chain combines TRBV7-6 with TRBJ2-7; 7 bases align to TRBD1. The CDR3 is CASSLRGTAIYEQYF. The CDR3 DNA sequence: TGTGCCAGCAGCTTAAGAGGGACAGCAATCTACGAGCAGTACTTC.